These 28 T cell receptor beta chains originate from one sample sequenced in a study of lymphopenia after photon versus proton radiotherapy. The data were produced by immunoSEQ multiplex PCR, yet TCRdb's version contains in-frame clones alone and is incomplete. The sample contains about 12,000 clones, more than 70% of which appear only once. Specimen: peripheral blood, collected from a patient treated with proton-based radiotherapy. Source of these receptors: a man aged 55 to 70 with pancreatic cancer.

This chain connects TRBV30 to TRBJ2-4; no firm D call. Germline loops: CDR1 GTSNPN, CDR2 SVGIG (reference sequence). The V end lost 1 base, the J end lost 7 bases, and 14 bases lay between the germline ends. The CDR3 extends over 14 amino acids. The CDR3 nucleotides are TGTGCCTGGAGTGGCACACCGCTTGCGAACATTCAGTACTTC. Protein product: CAWSGTPLANIQYF.

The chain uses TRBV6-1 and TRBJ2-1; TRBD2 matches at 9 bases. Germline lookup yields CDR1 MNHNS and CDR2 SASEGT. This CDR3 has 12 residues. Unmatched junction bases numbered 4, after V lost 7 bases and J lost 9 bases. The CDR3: CASTSGMGEQFF. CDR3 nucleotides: TGTGCCAGCACTAGCGGGATGGGTGAGCAGTTCTTC.

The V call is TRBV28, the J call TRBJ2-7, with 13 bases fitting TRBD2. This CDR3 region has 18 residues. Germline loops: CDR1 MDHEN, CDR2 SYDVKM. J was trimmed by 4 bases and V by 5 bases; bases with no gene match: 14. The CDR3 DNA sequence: TGTGCCAGCAGTACTGAAGGGACTAGCGGGACCTTCCATTACGAGCAGTACTTC. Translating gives CASSTEGTSGTFHYEQYF.

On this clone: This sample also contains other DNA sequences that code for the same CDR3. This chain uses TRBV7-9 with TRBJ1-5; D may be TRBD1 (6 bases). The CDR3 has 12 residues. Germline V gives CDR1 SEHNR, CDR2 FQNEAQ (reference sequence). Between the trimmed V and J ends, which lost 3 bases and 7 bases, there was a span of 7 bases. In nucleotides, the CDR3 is TGTGCCAGCAGCTTGGGGGCACAGCCCCAGCATTTT. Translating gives CASSLGAQPQHF.

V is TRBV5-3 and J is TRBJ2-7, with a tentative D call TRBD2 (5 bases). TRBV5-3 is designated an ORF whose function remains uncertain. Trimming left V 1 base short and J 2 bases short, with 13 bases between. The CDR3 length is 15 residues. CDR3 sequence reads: CARSLFEGTPYEQYF. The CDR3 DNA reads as TGTGCCAGAAGCTTGTTTGAGGGTACCCCCTACGAGCAGTACTTC.

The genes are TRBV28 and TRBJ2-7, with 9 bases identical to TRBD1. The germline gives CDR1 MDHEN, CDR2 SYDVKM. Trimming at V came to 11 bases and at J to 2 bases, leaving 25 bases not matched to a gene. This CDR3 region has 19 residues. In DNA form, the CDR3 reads TGTGCCGGGGTGGAATTATTAGGTACGGGACAGGGTTTCCCCTACGAGCAGTACTTC. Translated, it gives CAGVELLGTGQGFPYEQYF.

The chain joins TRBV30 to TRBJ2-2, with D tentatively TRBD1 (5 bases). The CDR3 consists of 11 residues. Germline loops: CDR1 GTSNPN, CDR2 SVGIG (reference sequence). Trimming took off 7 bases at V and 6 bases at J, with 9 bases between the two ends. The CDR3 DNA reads TGTGCCTTCGAAGGGGCCGGGGAGCTGTTTTTT. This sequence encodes CAFEGAGELFF.

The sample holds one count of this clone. The DNA for the CDR3 is TGTGCCAGCAGCGGTCGAATCGCCAATGAGCAGTTCTTC. This encodes CASSGRIANEQFF. J is TRBJ2-1 and V is TRBV11-3; D is unresolved. The germline CDR1 and CDR2 sequences are SGHNT and YENEEA. There are 13 residues in the CDR3. V was clipped by 5 bases and J by 6 bases, with 11 bases between them.

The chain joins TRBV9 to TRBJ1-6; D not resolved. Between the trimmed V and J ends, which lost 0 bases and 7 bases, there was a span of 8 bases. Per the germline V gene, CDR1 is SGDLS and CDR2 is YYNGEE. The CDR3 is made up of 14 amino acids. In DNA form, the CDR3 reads TGTGCCAGCAGCGTAGGGGCGGAGAATTCACCCCTCCACTTT. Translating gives CASSVGAENSPLHF.

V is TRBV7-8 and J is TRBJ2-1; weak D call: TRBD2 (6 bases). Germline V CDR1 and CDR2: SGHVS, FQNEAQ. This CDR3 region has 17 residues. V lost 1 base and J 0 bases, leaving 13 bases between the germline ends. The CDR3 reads CASSLVMSGYSYNEQFF. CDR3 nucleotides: TGTGCCAGCAGCTTAGTGATGAGCGGGTACTCCTACAATGAGCAGTTCTTC.

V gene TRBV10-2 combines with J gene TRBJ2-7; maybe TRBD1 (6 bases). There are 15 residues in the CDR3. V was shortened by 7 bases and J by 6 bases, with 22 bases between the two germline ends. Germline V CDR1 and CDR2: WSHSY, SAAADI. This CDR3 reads CASMAGDHGYAEQYF. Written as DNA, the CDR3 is TGCGCCAGCATGGCAGGGGATCACGGTTACGCCGAGCAGTACTTC.

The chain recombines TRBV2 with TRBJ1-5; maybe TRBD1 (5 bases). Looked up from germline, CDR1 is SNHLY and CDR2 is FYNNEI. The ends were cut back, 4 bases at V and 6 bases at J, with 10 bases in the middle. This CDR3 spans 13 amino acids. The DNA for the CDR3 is TGTGCCAGCAGTGGACAGAGGGGTCAGCCCCAGCATTTT. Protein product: CASSGQRGQPQHF.

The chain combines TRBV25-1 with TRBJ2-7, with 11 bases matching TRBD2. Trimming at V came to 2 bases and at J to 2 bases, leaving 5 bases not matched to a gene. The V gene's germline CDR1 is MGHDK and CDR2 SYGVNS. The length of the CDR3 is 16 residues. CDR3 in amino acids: CASSEPTSGGTYEQYF. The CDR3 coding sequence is TGTGCCAGCAGTGAACCCACTAGCGGGGGTACCTACGAGCAGTACTTC.

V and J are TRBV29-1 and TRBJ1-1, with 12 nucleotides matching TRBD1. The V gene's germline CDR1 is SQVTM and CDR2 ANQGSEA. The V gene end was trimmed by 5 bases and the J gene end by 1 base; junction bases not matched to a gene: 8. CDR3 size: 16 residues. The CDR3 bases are TGCAGCGTTTCCGGGACAGGGGGCGCCGGGAACACTGAAGCTTTCTTT. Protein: CSVSGTGGAGNTEAFF.

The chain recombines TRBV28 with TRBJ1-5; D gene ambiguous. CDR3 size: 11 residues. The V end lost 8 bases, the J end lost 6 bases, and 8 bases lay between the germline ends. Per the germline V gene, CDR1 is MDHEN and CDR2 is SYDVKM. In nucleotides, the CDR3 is TGTGCCAGCGGCAAGGGTCAGCCCCAGCATTTT. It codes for CASGKGQPQHF.

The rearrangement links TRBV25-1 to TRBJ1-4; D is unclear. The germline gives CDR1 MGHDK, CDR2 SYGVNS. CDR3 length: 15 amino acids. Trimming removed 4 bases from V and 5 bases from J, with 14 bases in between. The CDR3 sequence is CASSVLGTANEKLFF. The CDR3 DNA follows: TGTGCCAGCAGTGTCCTGGGCACGGCGAATGAAAAACTGTTTTTT.

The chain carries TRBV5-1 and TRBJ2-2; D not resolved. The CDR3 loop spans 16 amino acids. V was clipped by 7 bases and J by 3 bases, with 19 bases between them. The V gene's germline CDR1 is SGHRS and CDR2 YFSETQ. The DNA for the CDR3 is TGCGCCAGCTCCCATGGCGGCCAGACCTACACCGGGGAGCTGTTTTTT. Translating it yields CASSHGGQTYTGELFF.

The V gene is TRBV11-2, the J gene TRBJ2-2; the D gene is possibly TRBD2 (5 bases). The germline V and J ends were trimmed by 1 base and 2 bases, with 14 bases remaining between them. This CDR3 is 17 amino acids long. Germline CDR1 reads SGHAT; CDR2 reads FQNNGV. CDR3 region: CASSLGPTRVNTGELFF. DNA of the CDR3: TGTGCCAGCAGCTTAGGTCCCACGAGGGTTAACACCGGGGAGCTGTTTTTT.

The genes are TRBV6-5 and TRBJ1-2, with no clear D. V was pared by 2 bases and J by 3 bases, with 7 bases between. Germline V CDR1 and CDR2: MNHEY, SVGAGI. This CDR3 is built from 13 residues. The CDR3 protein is CASSYTSDYGYTF. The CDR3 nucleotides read TGTGCCAGCAGTTACACATCTGACTATGGCTACACCTTC.

The CDR3 here is CASSLVGASGTDTQYF. CDR3 nucleotide sequence: TGTGCCAGCAGCTTAGTGGGGGCGTCTGGCACAGATACGCAGTATTTT. The J gene is TRBJ2-3, the V gene TRBV7-3, with D perhaps TRBD1 (6 bases). Trimming pared 2 bases from V and 1 base from J, leaving 13 bases between. This CDR3 is built from 16 residues. Germline assignment: CDR1 SGHTA and CDR2 FQGTGA.

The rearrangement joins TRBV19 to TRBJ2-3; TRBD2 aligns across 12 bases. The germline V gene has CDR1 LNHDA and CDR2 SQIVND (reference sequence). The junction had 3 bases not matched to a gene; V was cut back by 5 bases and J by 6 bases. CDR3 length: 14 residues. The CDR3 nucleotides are TGTGCCAGTAGTTTTGGACTAGCGGGGGATACGCAGTATTTT. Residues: CASSFGLAGDTQYF.

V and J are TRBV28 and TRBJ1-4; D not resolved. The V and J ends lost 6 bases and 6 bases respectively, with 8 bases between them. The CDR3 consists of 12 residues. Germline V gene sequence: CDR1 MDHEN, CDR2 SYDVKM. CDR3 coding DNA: TGTGCCAGCAGAGGAACGGATGAAAAACTGTTTTTT. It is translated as CASRGTDEKLFF.

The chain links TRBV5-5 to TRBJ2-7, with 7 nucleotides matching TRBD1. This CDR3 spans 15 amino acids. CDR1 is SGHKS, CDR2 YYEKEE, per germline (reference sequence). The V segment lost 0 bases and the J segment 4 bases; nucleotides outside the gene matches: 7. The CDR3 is CASSLVGTDKYEQYF. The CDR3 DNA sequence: TGTGCCAGCAGCTTGGTAGGGACAGATAAGTACGAGCAGTACTTC.

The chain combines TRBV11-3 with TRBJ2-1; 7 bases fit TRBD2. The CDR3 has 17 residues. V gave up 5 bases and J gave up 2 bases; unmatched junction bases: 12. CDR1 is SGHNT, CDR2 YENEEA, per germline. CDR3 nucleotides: TGTGCCAGCAGCACTCCCCTACTAGCGCCGACCTACAATGAGCAGTTCTTC. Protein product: CASSTPLLAPTYNEQFF. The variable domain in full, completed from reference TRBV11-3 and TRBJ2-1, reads EAGVVQSPRYKIIEKKQPVAFWCNPISGHNTLYWYLQNLGQGPELLIRYENEEAVDDSQLPKDRFSAERLKGVDSTLKIQPAELGDSAVYLCASSTPLLAPTYNEQFFGPGTRLTVL.

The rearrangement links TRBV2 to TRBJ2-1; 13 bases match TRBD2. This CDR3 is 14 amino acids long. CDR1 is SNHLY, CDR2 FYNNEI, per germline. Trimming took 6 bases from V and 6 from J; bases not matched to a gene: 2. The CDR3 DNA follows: TGTGCCAGCAGAGGACTAGCGGGAGCCAATGAGCAGTTCTTC. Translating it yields CASRGLAGANEQFF.

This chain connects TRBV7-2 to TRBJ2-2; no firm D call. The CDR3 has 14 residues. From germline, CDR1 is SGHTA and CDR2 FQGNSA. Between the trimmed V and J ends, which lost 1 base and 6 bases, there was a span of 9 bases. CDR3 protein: CASSLVLMAGELFF. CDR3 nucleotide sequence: TGTGCCAGCAGCTTAGTTTTAATGGCCGGGGAGCTGTTTTTT.

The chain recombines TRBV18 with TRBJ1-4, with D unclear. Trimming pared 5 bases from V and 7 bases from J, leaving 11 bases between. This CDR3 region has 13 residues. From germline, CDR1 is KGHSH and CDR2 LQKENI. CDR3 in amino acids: CASSDVGSEKLFF. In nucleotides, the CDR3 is TGTGCCAGCTCAGATGTCGGGAGTGAAAAACTGTTTTTT. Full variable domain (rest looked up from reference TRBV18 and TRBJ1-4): NAGVMQNPRHLVRRRGQEARLRCSPMKGHSHVYWYRQLPEEGLKFMVYLQKENIIDESGMPKERFSAEFPKEGPSILRIQQVVRGDSAAYFCASSDVGSEKLFFGSGTQLSVL.

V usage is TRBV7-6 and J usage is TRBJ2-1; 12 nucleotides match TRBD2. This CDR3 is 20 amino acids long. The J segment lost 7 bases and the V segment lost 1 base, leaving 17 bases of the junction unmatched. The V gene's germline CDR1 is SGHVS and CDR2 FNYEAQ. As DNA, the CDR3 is TGTGCCAGCAGCTTAGTGCGGAGGGCTAGCGGGAGGGCCATTATAAATGAGCAGTTCTTC. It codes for CASSLVRRASGRAIINEQFF. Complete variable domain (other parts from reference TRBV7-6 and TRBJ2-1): GAGVSQSPRYKVTKRGQDVALRCDPISGHVSLYWYRQALGQGPEFLTYFNYEAQQDKSGLPNDRFSAERPEGSISTLTIQRTEQRDSAMYRCASSLVRRASGRAIINEQFFGPGTRLTVL.